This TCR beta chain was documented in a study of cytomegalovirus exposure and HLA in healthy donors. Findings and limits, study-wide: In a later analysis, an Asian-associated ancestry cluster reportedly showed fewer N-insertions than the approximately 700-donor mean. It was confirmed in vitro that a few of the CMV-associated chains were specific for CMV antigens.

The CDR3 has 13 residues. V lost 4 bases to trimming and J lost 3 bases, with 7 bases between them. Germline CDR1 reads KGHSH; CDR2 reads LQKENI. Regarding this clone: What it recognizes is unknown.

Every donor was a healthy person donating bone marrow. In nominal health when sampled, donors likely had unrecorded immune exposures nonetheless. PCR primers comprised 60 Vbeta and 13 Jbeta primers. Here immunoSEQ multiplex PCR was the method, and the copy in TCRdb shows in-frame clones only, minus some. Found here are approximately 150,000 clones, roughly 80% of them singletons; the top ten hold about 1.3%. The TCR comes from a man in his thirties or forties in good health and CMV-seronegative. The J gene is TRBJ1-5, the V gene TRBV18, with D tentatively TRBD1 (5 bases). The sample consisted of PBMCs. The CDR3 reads CASSRQSNQPQHF. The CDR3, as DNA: TGTGCCAGCTCACGACAGTCCAATCAGCCCCAGCATTTT.